In its sample, the clone carrying this T cell receptor (beta chain) was seen a few times. Original processing methods: Reference gene primer amplification yielded estimated nucleated cell counts. Assay used: immunoSEQ multiplex PCR; TCRdb lists only in-frame clones, some missing. V and J calls plus clone size are reproduced from that table; the DNA served to infer D and trimming. The top ten clones hold around 54% of a sample with fewer than 15,000 clones, less than 90% of them seen once. CDR3 length equals 16 residues. V was clipped by 4 bases and J by 2 bases, with 18 bases between them. Germline values: CDR1 SGHNT, CDR2 YENEEA. This specimen belongs to a study of blood T cell repertoires in COVID-19. Study background: Researchers got acute and convalescent COVID-19 samples from the United States, Italy and Spain. Nucleic acid was either cDNA or gDNA, and it came from T cells, B-cell-depleted T cells, or PBMCs.

The source is a man at least 80 years old with acute or convalescent COVID-19. Sequencing used peripheral blood. The gene calls are TRBV11-3 and TRBJ2-7; unclear D gene. The CDR3: CASSSYSTLIPYEQYF. CDR3 sequence (DNA): TGTGCCAGCAGCTCCTATTCAACCTTGATTCCCTACGAGCAGTACTTC.